What follows is one TCR beta chain and its context. These data belong to a study of control samples from healthy donors and cancer patients. Using immunoSEQ multiplex PCR, the repertoire was profiled, and TCRdb retains in-frame clones only, with some absent. The top ten hold 17% of the sample, which has about 110,000 clones, roughly 90% seen once. CDR1 MNHEY and CDR2 SVGAGI come from the germline V gene. The CDR3 extends over 16 amino acids. V shed 0 bases and J shed 3 bases, with 13 bases lying between them. The receptor's source is a woman between 50 and 59 years old in good health. The chain uses TRBV6-5 and TRBJ2-3; D remains unclear. The sample comprised blood. CDR3 DNA: TGTGCCAGCAGTTACTCGACGGCCTCAGCTACAGATACGCAGTATTTT. Protein: CASSYSTASATDTQYF.